This record covers a single T cell receptor (beta chain). Its binding antigen is unknown. These data come from a study of monozygotic twins with inflammatory bowel disease (dated by TCRdb to the late 2010s). Broadly, across the study: A total of roughly 28 monozygotic twin pairs were included in the full study, comprising nine German pairs (four IBD-concordant, five IBD-discordant) and 19 IBD-discordant Danish pairs. Disease-associated traits were sought mainly through comparisons between IBD patients and their genetically identical healthy co-twins within discordant pairs. Each individual had, on average, about 151 000 unique TCRalpha sequences and 181 000 unique TCRbeta sequences available for analysis. What the authors observed across the whole study: The results gave no support for a single strong signal or clonotype linked to IBD. Distinction between different T cell subtypes could not be achieved in the analysis. Concordant and discordant twins showed no difference in repertoire similarity, possibly because of limited statistical power. Because patients received different immunosuppressive treatments, the repertoires may have picked up extra background noise and variability between individuals. Compared with healthy twins, IBD patients had fewer clonotypes in common with other individuals, a difference most pronounced in patients showing signs of disease activity. A decrease in TCRbeta repertoire diversity, as measured by inverse Simpson index, was observed in IBD patients compared with their healthy co-twins.

From each donor, an approximately 2.5 ml peripheral blood sample was drawn into PAXgene tubes and stored at -80 degrees C. Total RNA was isolated from whole blood with the PAXgene blood miRNA kit on an automated QIAcube, without T cell sorting. Peripheral blood from monozygotic twin pairs who were concordant or discordant for inflammatory bowel disease underwent deep TCRalpha and TCRbeta repertoire profiling using unique molecular barcoding. For every twin pair, smoking habits were documented, and each individual was categorised as a current, former or never smoker. In the germline V gene (reference sequence), CDR1 corresponds to DFQATT and CDR2 to SNEGSKA. The CDR3 runs 16 residues from the cysteine to the phenylalanine. The DNA sequence is not available. The library was produced with 5' RACE. The input for every TCR library was roughly 3,300 ng of total RNA. For each sample, cDNA synthesis with SMARTScribe reverse transcriptase was split into eight separate reactions. During cDNA synthesis, template switching was used to introduce unique molecular identifiers that contained a 6-nucleotide sample barcode. Two nested PCRs of around 15 and 10 cycles amplified the TCRalpha and TCRbeta cDNA, and bead purification followed each PCR. Before amplification, the cDNA was treated with uracil DNA-glycosylase and purified using the QIAquick PCR purification kit. The second PCR added Illumina TruSeq-compatible adapters along with sample-specific barcodes. Library quality and concentration were assessed using TapeStation and Qubit, and approximately 5 ng of each library was pooled. Sequencing of pooled libraries was carried out on an Illumina HiSeq2500 single-index Rapid Run using 2 x 100 bp reads and custom sequencing primers. On the study's bioinformatics: UMI-based consensus assembly with MiGEC version 1.2.6 was used to correct PCR and sequencing errors. V(D)J alignment, clonotype assembly and CDR3 extraction were performed with MiXCR version 2.1.1. Normalisation of gene usage, clonotype sharing and MAIT/NKT TCR abundance was achieved by analysing the top 1000, 10 000 and 20 000 clonotypes per sample. Diversity was computed as the inverse Simpson index with the vegan R package after downsampling to 27 000 UMIs. Statistical testing used paired Mann-Whitney U tests on the discordant twin pairs and applied Benjamini-Hochberg correction for multiple testing. After TCRdb reprocessed the reads, each CDR3 protein sequence was kept as one row, without DNA. Here the V and J calls rest on TCRdb's processing, not on the authors' analysis. The data table for this sample lists about 450,000 distinct CDR3 sequences. The top ten hold 2% to 2.5% of the sample.

Here the chain combines TRBV20-1 and TRBJ1-1. The receptor's source is a human donor with ulcerative colitis or Crohn's disease, or a healthy co-twin of an affected twin (not recorded which). The sample consisted of blood. The CDR3 reads as follows: CSARDATVGRNTEAFF.